This TCR beta chain appears in the sequencing data of a study of T cell responses to AZD1222 COVID-19 vaccine. The data were produced by immunoSEQ multiplex PCR, yet TCRdb's version contains in-frame clones alone and is incomplete. The table lists about 100,000 clones, 86% of them singletons. This clone was seen just once. Its antigen is unidentified. Study-level findings and limits: Seropositive status at baseline applied to only five to seven AZD1222 recipients. The donor cohort was predominantly white British with a female majority, and clonal diversity may have been underestimated.

The sample in question was peripheral blood, obtained on day 0 of AZD1222 vaccination. This receptor was identified in an adult in good health.

The CDR3 spells CASSLENRDVREQYF. Here the CDR3 DNA reads TGTGCCAGCAGCTTAGAAAACAGGGATGTGAGGGAGCAGTACTTC. The gene calls are TRBV7-9 and TRBJ2-7, with D tentatively TRBD1 (6 bases). Germline CDR1 SEHNR, CDR2 FQNEAQ (reference sequence). V gave up 1 base and J gave up 7 bases, with 17 bases separating them. The CDR3 is 15 residues long.